These 9 T cell receptor beta chains came from one sample sequenced in a study of CD8 T cells in ankylosing spondylitis. The study's findings and limits: Seven to nine highly homologous variants made up a TCR beta motif that seemed to typify ankylosing spondylitis blood.

No antigens are known for them. TCRdb independently ran MiXCR on the 5' RACE reads; one entry per CDR3 protein. Seen here are about 800,000 distinct CDR3 sequences, 12% observed once, and the top ten hold less than 0.65%. Material for sequencing was blood, either unsorted or a sorted T cell fraction (not recorded which). These receptors originate from a male donor with ankylosing spondylitis.

This clonotype was found a few times. The CDR3 nucleotides are TGCAGTGCTAGCGCTAAGGACAGGCAGTATAATTCACCCCTCCACTTT. Amino acids: CSASAKDRQYNSPLHF. The chain joins TRBV20-1 to TRBJ1-6; TRBD1 matches at 7 bases. The CDR3 covers 16 residues. V shed 3 bases and J 4 bases; nucleotides not matched to a gene: 9. CDR1 and CDR2 from the germline V gene are DFQATT and SNEGSKA (reference sequence).

This clonotype was found a few times. This chain uses TRBV28 with TRBJ2-7; D not resolved. Trimming took 8 bases from V and 1 from J, leaving 15 bases between them. Germline V gene sequence: CDR1 MDHEN, CDR2 SYDVKM. The CDR3 is 14 residues long. The CDR3 here is CASRRTEISYEQYF. The DNA of the CDR3 is TGTGCCAGCCGCCGGACGGAGATATCCTACGAGCAGTACTTC. Filled out from reference TRBV28 and TRBJ2-7, the complete variable domain reads DVKVTQSSRYLVKRTGEKVFLECVQDMDHENMFWYRQDPGLGLRLIYFSYDVKMKEKGDIPEGYSVSREKKERFSLILESASTNQTSMYLCASRRTEISYEQYFGPGTRLTVT.

This clonotype has only a few counts. This chain uses TRBV15 with TRBJ2-7, with a tentative D call TRBD1 (5 bases). V was pared by 0 bases and J by 5 bases, with 14 bases between. CDR1 and CDR2 (germline): LNHNV, YYDKDF (reference sequence). There are 15 residues in the CDR3. Here the CDR3 reads CATSRDLGDRNEQYF. CDR3 sequence (DNA): TGTGCCACCAGCAGAGATCTAGGGGATCGGAACGAGCAGTACTTC.

About this clonotype itself: This may come from a read error, since a much larger clone is one base off. This chain links TRBV29-1 with TRBJ2-1, with TRBD2 matching over 8 bases. Per the germline V gene, CDR1 is SQVTM and CDR2 is ANQGSEA. The CDR3 extends over 12 amino acids. V lost 6 bases, J lost 7 bases, and 5 bases stayed unmatched. As DNA, the CDR3 is TGCAGCGTGGGACTAGAAATGAATGAGCAGTTCTTC. Residues: CSVGLEMNEQFF.

This clonotype showed up just a few times. The J gene is TRBJ1-1, the V gene TRBV10-3; the D gene is possibly TRBD1 (5 bases). Germline V gene sequence: CDR1 ENHRY, CDR2 SYGVKD. This CDR3 spans 13 amino acids. The V end lost 5 bases, the J end lost 4 bases, and 11 bases lay between the germline ends. Here the CDR3 reads CAISRTGGTEAFF. CDR3 sequence (DNA): TGTGCCATCAGTCGGACGGGGGGCACTGAAGCTTTCTTT.

This clonotype turned up a few times. The chain recombines TRBV6-5 with TRBJ2-1; D not resolved. The length of the CDR3 is 11 residues. The germline V gene has CDR1 MNHEY and CDR2 SVGAGI. The V end lost 10 bases, the J end lost 5 bases, and 9 bases lay between the germline ends. CDR3 coding DNA: TGTGCCATCGGACCTGACAATGAGCAGTTCTTC. Translation: CAIGPDNEQFF.

The chain recombines TRBV29-1 with TRBJ2-7; D might be TRBD1 (5 bases). The CDR3 contains 13 residues. V was trimmed by 4 bases and J by 1 base, leaving 11 bases between them. CDR1 is SQVTM and CDR2 is ANQGSEA in the germline V gene. The CDR3 sequence is CSVARRGSYEQYF. The CDR3, as DNA: TGCAGCGTTGCCCGAAGGGGATCCTACGAGCAGTACTTC.

This clonotype appeared a few times. This chain joins TRBV7-6 and TRBJ2-1; tentative D call: TRBD2 (6 bases). The CDR3 sequence is 15 residues long. Germline V gene sequence: CDR1 SGHVS, CDR2 FNYEAQ. Trimming removed 6 bases at V and 0 bases at J, with 12 bases between. The CDR3 loop reads CASSLAPNSYNEQFF. The CDR3 DNA is TGTGCCAGCAGTCTAGCGCCCAACTCCTACAATGAGCAGTTCTTC. Supplemented by reference TRBV7-6 and TRBJ2-1, the full variable domain reads GAGVSQSPRYKVTKRGQDVALRCDPISGHVSLYWYRQALGQGPEFLTYFNYEAQQDKSGLPNDRFSAERPEGSISTLTIQRTEQRDSAMYRCASSLAPNSYNEQFFGPGTRLTVL.

This clonotype was observed a few times. The chain couples TRBV5-1 to TRBJ2-7, with a weak D call TRBD1 (5 bases). CDR3 length equals 15 residues. V lost 4 bases and J 3 bases, leaving 17 bases between the germline ends. CDR1 and CDR2 (germline): SGHRS, YFSETQ. The CDR3 region is CASSVNPVRGYEQYF. CDR3 bases: TGCGCCAGCAGCGTAAATCCTGTAAGGGGCTACGAGCAGTACTTC.